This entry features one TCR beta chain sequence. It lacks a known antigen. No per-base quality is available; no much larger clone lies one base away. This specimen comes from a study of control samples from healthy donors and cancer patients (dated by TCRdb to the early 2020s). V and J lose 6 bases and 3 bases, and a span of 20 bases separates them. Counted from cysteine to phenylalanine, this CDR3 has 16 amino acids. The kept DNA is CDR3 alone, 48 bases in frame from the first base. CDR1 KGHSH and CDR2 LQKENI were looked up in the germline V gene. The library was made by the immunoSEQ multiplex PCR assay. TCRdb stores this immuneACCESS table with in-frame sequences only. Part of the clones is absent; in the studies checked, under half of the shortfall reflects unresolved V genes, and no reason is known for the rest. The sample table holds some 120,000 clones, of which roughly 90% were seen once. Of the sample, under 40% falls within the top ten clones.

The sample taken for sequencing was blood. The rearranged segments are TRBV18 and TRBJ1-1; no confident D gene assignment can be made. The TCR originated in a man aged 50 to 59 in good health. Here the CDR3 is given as CASSPRRALGDTEAFF. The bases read TGTGCCAGCTCCCCCAGAAGGGCCCTGGGAGACACTGAAGCTTTCTTT.